This T cell receptor beta chain is from a study of radiotherapy plus CTLA-4 blockade in lung cancer (dated by TCRdb to the late 2010s). With regard to the full study: Objective responses occurred in roughly a sixth of enrolled patients, and about 33% achieved disease control.

A remark on this clone: No antigen is known for it. Per-base qualities were not stored, and no clone one base away is much larger.

Overall study results and their limits: The strongest predictors of response were reported to be early dynamic shifts in blood T cell clones along with a rise in serum interferon-beta following radiation. After treatment with radiotherapy and ipilimumab, TCR clones that originated in tumors expanded in peripheral blood.

The study tested focal radiation therapy combined with CTLA-4 blockade (ipilimumab) in patients with chemo-refractory metastatic non-small-cell lung cancer. Trimming leaves V shorter by 3 bases and J shorter by 6 bases, with the junction holding 2 bases beyond the gene matches. From its cysteine to its phenylalanine, the CDR3 spans 13 amino acids. Just the 39-base CDR3 DNA is kept, in frame starting at base 1. CDR1 and CDR2, looked up from the germline V gene (reference sequence), are SGHAT and FQDESV. Libraries came from the immunoSEQ multiplex PCR assay. TCRdb mirrors the immuneACCESS table, restricted to in-frame sequences. Some clones are absent from its copies; in checked studies, under half trace to an unresolved V gene, and the reason for the others is unknown. This sample has about 85,000 clones in its table, and 75% to 90% of those were observed once. The ten largest clones represent 2% to 2.5% of the sample.

This clonotype was obtained from a human donor with non-small cell lung cancer who had a partial response to radiotherapy plus ipilimumab. The rearranged chain carries TRBV11-1 and TRBJ1-2, and TRBD1 matches 9 of the central bases. Here the sequenced sample was peripheral blood, taken from a patient treated with radiotherapy plus ipilimumab. CDR3 region: CASSLDRGDGYTF. Here is the DNA: TGTGCCAGCAGCTTGGACAGGGGTGATGGCTACACCTTC.